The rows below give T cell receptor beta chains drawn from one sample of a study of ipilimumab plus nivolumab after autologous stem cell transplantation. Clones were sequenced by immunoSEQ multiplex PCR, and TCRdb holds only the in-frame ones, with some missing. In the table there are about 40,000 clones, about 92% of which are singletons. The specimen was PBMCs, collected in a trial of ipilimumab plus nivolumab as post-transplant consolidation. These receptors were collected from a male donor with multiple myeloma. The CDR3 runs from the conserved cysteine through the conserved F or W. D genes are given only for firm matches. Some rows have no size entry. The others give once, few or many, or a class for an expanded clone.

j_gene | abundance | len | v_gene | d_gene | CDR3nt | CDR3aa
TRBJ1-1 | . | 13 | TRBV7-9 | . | TGTGCCAGCAGCGTGAGGGTGAACATTGAAGCTTTCTTT | CASSVRVNIEAFF
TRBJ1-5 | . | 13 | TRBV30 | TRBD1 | TGTGCCTGGAGCGGACAGGGAAATCAGCCCCAGCATTTT | CAWSGQGNQPQHF
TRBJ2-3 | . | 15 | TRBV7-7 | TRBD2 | TGTGCTAGCAGCCCTAGCGGGGGGGCGGTAGATACGCAGTATTTT | CASSPSGGAVDTQYF
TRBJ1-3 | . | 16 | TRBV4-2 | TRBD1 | TGTGCCAGCAGCCCCCGACAGGGGGAGAAGCGAAACACCATATATTTT | CASSPRQGEKRNTIYF
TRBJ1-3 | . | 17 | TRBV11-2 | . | TGTGCCAGCAGCTTCGGGACATCGGATAGCTCTGGAAACACCATATATTTT | CASSFGTSDSSGNTIYF
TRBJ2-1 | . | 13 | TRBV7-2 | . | TGTGCCAGCAGTCCAGGTTTGGGGTTGTCCCCGTTCTTC | CASSPGLGLSPFF
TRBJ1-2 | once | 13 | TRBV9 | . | TGTGCCAGCAGCGACCGGCCGTGGGGAGGCTACACCTTC | CASSDRPWGGYTF
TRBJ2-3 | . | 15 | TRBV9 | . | TGTGCCAGCAGCCCCACGGTTGAGGGCACAGATACGCAGTATTTT | CASSPTVEGTDTQYF
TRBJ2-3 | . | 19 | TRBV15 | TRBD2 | TGTGCCACCAGCAGAGTGGGGACTAGCCTAAGGACTAGCACAGATACGCAGTATTTT | CATSRVGTSLRTSTDTQYF
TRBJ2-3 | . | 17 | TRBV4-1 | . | TGCGCCAGCAGCCAGGGGCACCGATCTTCTAGCACAGATACGCAGTATTTT | CASSQGHRSSSTDTQYF
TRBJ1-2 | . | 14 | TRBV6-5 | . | TGTGCCAGCAGTTACTCCCCCAGAAGTTATGGCTACACCTTC | CASSYSPRSYGYTF
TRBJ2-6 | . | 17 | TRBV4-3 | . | TGCGCCAGCAGCCAAGACTGGGGTTTCTCTGGGGCCAACGTCCTGACTTTC | CASSQDWGFSGANVLTF
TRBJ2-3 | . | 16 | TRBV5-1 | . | TGCGCCAGCAGCTTGCAGGGGGGGGTGCTCACAGATACGCAGTATTTT | CASSLQGGVLTDTQYF
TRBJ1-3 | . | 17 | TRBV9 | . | TGTGCCAGCAGCGTAAGTGGACAACCGATCTCTGGAAACACCATATATTTT | CASSVSGQPISGNTIYF
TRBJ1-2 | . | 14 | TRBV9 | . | TGTGCCAGCAGCCCCCGAACAGGTTTGGGTGGCTACACCTTC | CASSPRTGLGGYTF
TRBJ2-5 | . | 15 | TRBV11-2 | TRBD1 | TGTGCCAGCAGCTCCCTGGGGACAGGGAAGGAGACCCAGTACTTC | CASSSLGTGKETQYF
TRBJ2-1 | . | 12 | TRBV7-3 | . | TGTGCCAGCAGCTTGGGGCGGGGTGAGCAGTTCTTC | CASSLGRGEQFF
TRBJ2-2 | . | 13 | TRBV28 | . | TGTGCCAGCAGTTTATATGGTCCCGGGGAGCTGTTTTTT | CASSLYGPGELFF
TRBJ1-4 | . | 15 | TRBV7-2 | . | TGTGCCAGCAGCTGGCGTTCTGAGGGGAGTGAAAAACTGTTTTTT | CASSWRSEGSEKLFF
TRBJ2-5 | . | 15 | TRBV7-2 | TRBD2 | TGTGCCAGCAGACCTCGACTAGCGGGTGGCGAGACCCAGTACTTC | CASRPRLAGGETQYF
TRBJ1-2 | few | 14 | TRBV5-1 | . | TGCGCCAGCAGCGTCCGGGGAGGGGTCTATGGCTACACCTTC | CASSVRGGVYGYTF
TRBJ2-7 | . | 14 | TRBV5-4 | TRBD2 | TGTGCCAGCAGCCCTGGGACTAGCGGTTACGAGCAGTACTTC | CASSPGTSGYEQYF
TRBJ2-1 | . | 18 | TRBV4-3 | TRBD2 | TGCGCCAGCAGCCAAGATCCAGGGCTAGCGGGAGGACACAATGAGCAGTTCTTC | CASSQDPGLAGGHNEQFF
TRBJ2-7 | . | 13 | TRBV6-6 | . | TGTGCCAGCAGTATACGGGGGGCCTCCGAGCAGTACTTC | CASSIRGASEQYF
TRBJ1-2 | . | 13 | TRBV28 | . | TGTGCCAGCAGTTCAGGGTTTAACTATGGCTACACCTTC | CASSSGFNYGYTF
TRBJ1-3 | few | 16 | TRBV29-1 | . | TGCAGCGTCCTGGACAGACCTTCTCCATCTGGAAACACCATATATTTT | CSVLDRPSPSGNTIYF
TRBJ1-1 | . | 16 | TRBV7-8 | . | TGTGCCAGCAGCCCCCCGAGGGGGGGCGAGAACACTGAAGCTTTCTTT | CASSPPRGGENTEAFF